One sample yielded the 11 T cell receptor beta chains listed below, sequenced in a study of T cells of healthy individuals. TCRdb itself ran the 5' RACE reads through MiXCR, one entry per CDR3 protein. The sample records nearly 100,000 distinct CDR3 sequences, around 17% being singletons. The receptors here all came from a human donor in good health.

The chain is built from TRBV7-6 and TRBJ1-3; no reliable D call. V was trimmed by 1 base and J by 0 bases, leaving 10 bases between them. CDR1 and CDR2 (germline): SGHVS, FNYEAQ. This CDR3 region has 16 residues. As DNA, the CDR3 is TGTGCCAGCAGCTTAGGACACCTATACTCTGGAAACACCATATATTTT. Its protein is CASSLGHLYSGNTIYF.

This clonotype was recorded a few times. This rearrangement joins TRBV5-6 to TRBJ1-1, with TRBD1 as a possible D gene (5 bases). This CDR3 has 15 amino acids. CDR1 and CDR2 (germline): SGHDT, YYEEEE. The V and J ends lost 4 bases and 4 bases respectively, with 17 bases between them. In DNA, the CDR3 is TGTGCCAGCAGCGCCGGGTGGCCCGGGGGCACTGAAGCTTTCTTT. Protein: CASSAGWPGGTEAFF.

This clonotype was counted between two and nine times. The chain employs TRBV20-1 and TRBJ2-5, with 7 bases fitting TRBD1. Germline V CDR1 and CDR2: DFQATT, SNEGSKA (reference sequence). The junction had 3 bases not matched to a gene; V was cut back by 5 bases and J by 3 bases. This CDR3 has 12 amino acids. CDR3 DNA sequence: TGCAGTGCTCCGGACAGGAAAGAGACCCAGTACTTC. This codes for CSAPDRKETQYF.

This clonotype has a handful of counts. V gene TRBV7-8 combines with J gene TRBJ1-2, with D hard to call. The germline gives CDR1 SGHVS, CDR2 FQNEAQ. The CDR3 has 15 amino acids. V lost 7 bases, J lost 2 bases, and 17 bases lay in between. CDR3 protein: CASMPWQSGNYGYTF. CDR3 DNA sequence: TGTGCCAGCATGCCTTGGCAGTCCGGAAACTATGGCTACACCTTC. The variable domain in full, with the rest retrieved from reference TRBV7-8 and TRBJ1-2, is GAGVSQSPRYKVAKRGQDVALRCDPISGHVSLFWYQQALGQGPEFLTYFQNEAQLDKSGLPSDRFFAERPEGSVSTLKIQRTQQEDSAVYLCASMPWQSGNYGYTFGSGTRLTVV.

J is TRBJ2-2 and V is TRBV12-3 or TRBV12-4; TRBD1 aligns across 7 bases. The CDR3 is made up of 15 amino acids. The V and J ends lost 5 bases and 1 base, in that order; junction bases with no gene match: 4. CDR3 sequence: CASSEDRWNTGELFF. The CDR3 bases are TGTGCCAGCAGTGAGGACAGGTGGAACACCGGGGAGCTGTTTTTT.

This clonotype was seen a handful of times. V gene TRBV21-1 combines with J gene TRBJ2-5; the table's D call TRBD2 went unverified against the DNA. TRBV21-1 has pseudogene status. The CDR3 sequence is 17 residues long. The chain's CDR3 is CASSKGGGLAGEETQYF. CDR3 coding DNA: TGTGCCAGCAGCAAAGGTGGGGGACTAGCGGGAGAAGAGACCCAGTACTTC.

Details on this clonotype: This may stem from a read error, because a much larger clone lies one nucleotide away. V is TRBV6-5 and J is TRBJ1-1; possibly TRBD1 for D (5 bases). The CDR3 is 17 amino acids. Germline lookup yields CDR1 MNHEY and CDR2 SVGAGI. CDR3 sequence reads: CVSSYSGRQGWNTEAFF. The CDR3 DNA reads as TGTGTCAGCAGTTACTCCGGACGCCAGGGATGGAACACTGAAGCTTTCTTT.

The chain couples TRBV25-1 to TRBJ2-5; D is ambiguous. Trimming pared 10 bases from V and 4 bases from J, leaving 13 bases between. The V gene's germline CDR1 is MGHDK and CDR2 SYGVNS. This CDR3 has 12 amino acids. The CDR3: CAIRSGLETQYF. CDR3 nucleotides: TGTGCCATTCGGTCAGGATTAGAGACCCAGTACTTC.

This clonotype came up a few times. The gene calls are TRBV7-9 and TRBJ2-1; 8 positions agree with TRBD2. V lost 1 base and J lost 8; bases outside the gene matches: 10. From germline, CDR1 is SEHNR and CDR2 FQNEAQ (reference sequence). The CDR3 runs to 16 residues. CDR3 DNA: TGTGCCAGCAGCTTAGGAAATAGCGGGAACCGGGATGAGCAGTTCTTC. The encoded protein is CASSLGNSGNRDEQFF.

This clonotype was detected ten times or more. J is TRBJ2-3 and V is TRBV7-9; D is ambiguous. Germline CDR1 is SEHNR and CDR2 is FQNEAQ (reference sequence). Between the trimmed V and J ends, which lost 8 bases and 1 base, there was a span of 7 bases. This CDR3 region has 12 residues. The CDR3 region is CASGPGTDTQYF. The CDR3 nucleotides read TGTGCCAGCGGACCAGGCACAGATACGCAGTATTTT.

A few counts support this clonotype. This sequence joins TRBV2 and TRBJ1-1; TRBD1 matches at 7 bases. The CDR3 loop spans 13 amino acids. Germline V gene data show CDR1 as SNHLY and CDR2 as FYNNEI. The V gene end was trimmed by 10 bases and the J gene end by 1 base; junction bases not matched to a gene: 6. CDR3 nucleotide sequence: TGTGCCAATCAACAGGGGTCGAACACTGAAGCTTTCTTT. Translating it yields CANQQGSNTEAFF.